One sample yielded the 10 T cell receptor beta chains listed below, sequenced in a study of regulatory T cells in long-lasting Graves disease. Time point defined: newly diagnosed GD, antithyroid drugs for less than 3 months. After RNA was extracted from PBMCs, the TCR library was made from it. Arm-PCR with iRepertoire HTBI primers amplified the CDR3 regions for these TCR beta libraries. TCRdb used MiXCR to reprocess the multiplex PCR reads, holding one entry per CDR3 protein. Found here are 400,000 to 450,000 distinct CDR3 sequences, more than 13% of them singletons; the top ten hold approximately 15%. The same sample was also studied in work on T cells in Graves' hyperthyroidism and ophthalmopathy.

Here the sequenced sample was peripheral blood mononuclear cells (PBMCs), taken at new diagnosis, from a patient treated with antithyroid drugs. Source of these receptors: a woman in her 30s with Graves disease.

The J gene is TRBJ2-4, the V gene TRBV6-1; no firm D call. Germline CDR1 MNHNS, CDR2 SASEGT. The V and J ends lost 5 bases and 0 bases respectively, with 8 bases between them. The CDR3 is 14 amino acids. The CDR3 region has the DNA TGTGCCAGCAGTCCTAGGTCAGCCAAAAACATTCAGTACTTC. Translated: CASSPRSAKNIQYF.

The V and J genes are TRBV19 and TRBJ2-4; maybe TRBD2 (6 bases). Between the trimmed V and J ends, which lost 5 bases and 7 bases, there was a span of 9 bases. CDR1 LNHDA and CDR2 SQIVND come from the germline V gene (reference sequence). The CDR3 is made up of 12 amino acids. The CDR3 protein is CASSAGPNIQYF. The DNA for the CDR3 is TGTGCCAGTAGTGCGGGGCCTAACATTCAGTACTTC.

The V gene is TRBV29-1, the J gene TRBJ1-6; D ambiguous. Germline lookup yields CDR1 SQVTM and CDR2 ANQGSEA. V lost 4 bases and J lost 7, with 11 bases in between. The CDR3 sequence is 13 residues long. The CDR3 spells CSVAERQNSPLHF. CDR3 coding DNA: TGCAGCGTTGCAGAAAGGCAAAATTCACCCCTCCACTTT.

This clonotype was picked up many times. In DNA form, the CDR3 reads TGTGCCAGCAGAGGAACAGGGTATAACGGAAACATTCAGTACTTC. This codes for CASRGTGYNGNIQYF. The chain uses TRBV13 and TRBJ2-4; possible D gene TRBD1, 6 bases. Germline CDR1 and CDR2: PRHDT and FYEKMQ (reference sequence). The CDR3 is 15 amino acids. V was shortened by 6 bases and J by 6 bases, with 18 bases between the two germline ends.

This clonotype was counted ten times or more. The chain has TRBV5-1 and TRBJ1-1, with TRBD1 as a possible D gene (6 bases). The ends were cut back, 2 bases at V and 2 bases at J, with 13 bases in the middle. The length of the CDR3 is 15 residues. The germline V gene has CDR1 SGHRS and CDR2 YFSETQ. The CDR3 DNA follows: TGCGCCAGCAGCTTCGCCTCACAGGGTAACACTGAAGCTTTCTTT. Translation: CASSFASQGNTEAFF.

There are many counts of this clonotype. The chain couples TRBV20-1 to TRBJ1-5; 10 nucleotides align to TRBD1. The J segment lost 1 base and the V segment lost 6 bases, leaving 3 bases of the junction unmatched. Germline V gene sequence: CDR1 DFQATT, CDR2 SNEGSKA (reference sequence). The CDR3 contains 14 residues. The CDR3, as DNA: TGCAGTGCGGGGGGACAGGGGAGCAATCAGCCCCAGCATTTT. It translates to CSAGGQGSNQPQHF.

In its sample, this clonotype was seen a few times. The chain has TRBV14 and TRBJ1-1, with 7 bases lining up with TRBD1. The V gene's germline CDR1 is SGHDN and CDR2 FVKESK. V trimming: 4 bases; J trimming: 0 bases; junction bases outside the gene matches: 8. The CDR3 covers 16 residues. The DNA of the CDR3 is TGTGCCAGCAGCCCCTCGACAGGGCTTATGAACACTGAAGCTTTCTTT. Translating gives CASSPSTGLMNTEAFF.

Ten or more counts support this clonotype. The chain links TRBV20-1 to TRBJ1-1; 11 nucleotides match TRBD1. Trimming removed 6 bases from V and 6 bases from J; junction bases left unmatched: 6. The CDR3 covers 13 residues. The V gene's germline CDR1 is DFQATT and CDR2 SNEGSKA (reference sequence). The CDR3 nucleotides read TGCAGTGCACCGGACAGGGGGCTCCCTGAAGCTTTCTTT. It encodes CSAPDRGLPEAFF.

This clonotype has a count of ten or more. The CDR3 here is CASSLVAEGSPLHF. For the CDR3, the DNA is TGTGCCAGCAGCTTAGTCGCGGAAGGTTCACCCCTCCACTTT. V gene TRBV11-2 combines with J gene TRBJ1-6, with D unclear. V was trimmed by 1 base and J by 9 bases, leaving 10 bases between them. Germline CDR1 SGHAT, CDR2 FQNNGV. CDR3 length: 14 amino acids.

The chain employs TRBV9 and TRBJ2-1; 8 bases are shared with TRBD2. CDR1 is SGDLS and CDR2 is YYNGEE in the germline V gene. This CDR3 spans 15 amino acids. Unmatched junction bases numbered 4, after V lost 3 bases and J lost 2 bases. Written as DNA, the CDR3 is TGTGCCAGCAGCGGGGTTAGCGGGGCCTACAATGAGCAGTTCTTC. It is translated as CASSGVSGAYNEQFF.